Listed below are T cell receptor beta chains from one sample, sequenced in a study of blood T cell repertoires in COVID-19. Produced via immunoSEQ multiplex PCR; TCRdb's table is partial and in-frame only. In the table there are some 130,000 clones, over 75% of which are singletons. The specimen was peripheral blood. The receptor source for this set is a man aged 35 to 55 with active or convalescent COVID-19. Each CDR3 is given with its conserved first and last residue. Each record gives: clone size, V gene, J gene, CDR3 length, D gene, CDR3 protein, CDR3 DNA. D genes are given only for firm matches. Clone size is not always given. Where it is, it says once, few, many or a class for expanded clones.

.	TRBV5-4	TRBJ2-1	17	TRBD2	CASSPSLGSGGALTQFF	TGTGCCAGCAGCCCCTCCCTAGGTAGCGGGGGGGCTCTTACCCAGTTCTTC
.	TRBV2	TRBJ1-3	15	.	CASSALGSSGNTIYF	TGTGCCAGCAGTGCGCTAGGCAGCTCTGGAAACACCATATATTTT
.	TRBV27	TRBJ2-3	15	TRBD2	CASSLLAGGMDTQYF	TGTGCCAGCAGTTTATTAGCGGGGGGCATGGATACGCAGTATTTT
.	TRBV5-1	TRBJ1-3	15	.	CASSPGGGGGNTIYF	TGCGCCAGCAGCCCCGGAGGGGGGGGAGGAAACACCATATATTTT
.	TRBV3-1/TRBV3-2	TRBJ1-1	15	TRBD1	CASSSNDRANTEAFF	TGTGCCAGCAGCTCTAACGACAGGGCGAACACTGAAGCTTTCTTT
.	TRBV10-2	TRBJ2-7	14	TRBD1	CASQIGQASYEQYF	TGCGCCAGCCAAATCGGACAGGCCTCCTACGAGCAGTACTTC
.	TRBV9	TRBJ2-3	18	.	CASSKGPWGGASTDTQYF	TGTGCCAGCAGCAAAGGGCCTTGGGGGGGCGCCAGCACAGATACGCAGTATTTT
once	TRBV11-2	TRBJ2-7	12	.	CASSPPGYEQYF	TGTGCCAGCAGCCCCCCGGGGTACGAGCAGTACTTC
.	TRBV2	TRBJ1-5	17	.	CASSEPLLTGWNQPQHF	TGTGCCAGCAGTGAACCTTTATTGACAGGATGGAATCAGCCCCAGCATTTT
.	TRBV6-5	TRBJ2-2	13	.	CASSPHRDGELFF	TGTGCCAGCAGCCCACACAGGGACGGGGAGCTGTTTTTT
.	TRBV5-4	TRBJ1-1	13	.	CASSFPQATEAFF	TGTGCCAGCAGCTTTCCGCAAGCCACTGAAGCTTTCTTT
.	TRBV4-2	TRBJ1-2	17	TRBD1	CASSLPHGTGSDYGYTF	TGTGCCAGCAGCCTACCCCATGGGACAGGGTCGGACTATGGCTACACCTTC
.	TRBV4-3	TRBJ2-7	15	TRBD1	CASSQDSGQTYEQYF	TGCGCCAGCAGCCAAGATTCGGGACAGACTTACGAGCAGTACTTC
.	TRBV5-5	TRBJ2-5	16	TRBD2	CASSLTSGGPQETQYF	TGTGCCAGCAGCTTGACTAGCGGGGGGCCTCAAGAGACCCAGTACTTC
many	TRBV4-3	TRBJ2-5	16	TRBD1	CASSQMTGGLGETQYF	TGCGCCAGCAGCCAAATGACAGGGGGCTTAGGGGAGACCCAGTACTTC
.	TRBV18	TRBJ2-7	15	.	CASSQGLGQTYEQYF	TGTGCCAGCTCACAGGGTTTAGGACAAACCTACGAGCAGTACTTC
.	TRBV3-1/TRBV3-2	TRBJ2-4	13	.	CASSQDLKTEQYF	TGTGCCAGCAGCCAAGATCTGAAGACAGAGCAGTACTTC
.	TRBV7-9	TRBJ1-2	14	.	CASSFPGHENGYTF	TGTGCCAGCAGCTTCCCCGGTCACGAAAATGGCTACACCTTC
.	TRBV3-1/TRBV3-2	TRBJ2-7	14	TRBD1	CASSQGPGGYEQYF	TGTGCCAGCAGCCAGGGGCCAGGGGGCTACGAGCAGTACTTC
.	TRBV30	TRBJ2-5	14	TRBD2	CAGLLAGGHRDQYF	TGTGCCGGTTTACTAGCGGGGGGTCATAGGGACCAGTACTTC
.	TRBV14	TRBJ1-6	13	.	CASSQVSGSPLHF	TGTGCCAGCAGCCAAGTGTCCGGTTCACCCCTCCACTTT
.	TRBV6-2/TRBV6-3	TRBJ1-5	15	TRBD1	CASSFGTGGNQPQHF	TGTGCCAGCAGTTTTGGGACAGGGGGCAATCAGCCCCAGCATTTT
few	TRBV7-9	TRBJ1-5	16	.	CASSPSSGAANQPQHF	TGTGCCAGCAGCCCGTCTAGCGGGGCCGCCAATCAGCCCCAGCATTTT
.	TRBV19	TRBJ2-1	16	TRBD2	CASSRERGVLSNEQFF	TGTGCCAGTAGTAGGGAGCGGGGGGTTTTGTCGAATGAGCAGTTCTTC
few	TRBV27	TRBJ1-6	15	.	CASSSTGGKRTPLHF	TGTGCCAGCAGTTCCACCGGGGGGAAACGGACACCCCTCCACTTT
once	TRBV6-2/TRBV6-3	TRBJ1-5	16	.	CASSYTYREPNQPQHF	TGTGCCAGCAGTTACACCTACAGGGAACCTAATCAGCCCCAGCATTTT
.	TRBV9	TRBJ1-1	14	TRBD1	CASSNHPGQLEAFF	TGTGCCAGCAGCAACCACCCGGGACAGCTTGAAGCTTTCTTT
.	TRBV2	TRBJ1-5	15	.	CASSGQPLSNQPQHF	TGTGCCAGCAGCGGACAGCCACTTAGCAATCAGCCCCAGCATTTT
.	TRBV19	TRBJ2-5	11	.	CASSYAETQYF	TGTGCCAGTAGTTATGCGGAGACCCAGTACTTC
.	TRBV7-9	TRBJ2-3	13	.	CASRLTSTDTQYF	TGTGCCAGCAGACTAACTAGCACAGATACGCAGTATTTT
few	TRBV7-9	TRBJ1-1	13	.	CASSLSRSAEAFF	TGTGCCAGCAGCTTAAGCCGAAGCGCTGAAGCTTTCTTT
.	TRBV5-1	TRBJ1-5	16	.	CASSLGGTNSNQPQHF	TGCGCCAGCAGCTTGGGGGGGACAAACAGCAATCAGCCCCAGCATTTT
once	TRBV11-2	TRBJ2-2	16	TRBD2	CASSFGLAGATGELFF	TGTGCCAGCAGTTTTGGACTAGCGGGGGCCACCGGGGAGCTGTTTTTT
.	TRBV7-9	TRBJ2-6	14	TRBD1	CAGGQRSGANVLTF	TGTGCCGGGGGACAGCGCTCTGGGGCCAACGTCCTGACTTTC
.	TRBV5-6	TRBJ1-4	14	.	CASSPRGYGEKLFF	TGTGCCAGCAGCCCCAGGGGCTACGGTGAAAAACTGTTTTTT
.	TRBV14	TRBJ1-2	16	TRBD1	CASSQDLEGAGYGYTF	TGTGCCAGCAGCCAAGATCTTGAGGGGGCCGGCTATGGCTACACCTTC
.	TRBV5-6	TRBJ2-1	13	TRBD2	CASSLVAGSEQFF	TGTGCCAGCAGCTTGGTAGCGGGGAGCGAGCAGTTCTTC
.	TRBV10-1	TRBJ1-3	15	.	CASSDGRGSGNTIYF	TGCGCCAGCAGTGACGGCCGAGGCTCTGGAAACACCATATATTTT
.	TRBV7-9	TRBJ2-5	14	.	CASSLSEVRETQYF	TGTGCCAGCAGCTTGAGTGAGGTCAGAGAGACCCAGTACTTC
.	TRBV12-3/TRBV12-4	TRBJ2-3	13	.	CASRLSAGDTQYF	TGTGCCAGCAGACTCTCCGCGGGAGATACGCAGTATTTT
few	TRBV15	TRBJ2-3	14	TRBD2	CATSRPTTSGEVYF	TGTGCCACCAGCAGACCTACTACTAGCGGGGAGGTCTATTTT
.	TRBV5-1	TRBJ1-2	13	TRBD1	CASSGDSLGGYTF	TGCGCCAGCAGCGGGGACAGCCTTGGGGGCTACACCTTC
.	TRBV7-8	TRBJ1-1	13	.	CASSRGVNTEAFF	TGTGCCAGCAGCCGAGGAGTGAACACTGAAGCTTTCTTT
.	TRBV7-9	TRBJ2-7	15	.	CASRMPREGTYEQYF	TGTGCCAGCAGAATGCCCCGGGAAGGGACCTACGAGCAGTACTTC
few	TRBV20-1	TRBJ2-4	11	.	CSALQGNIQYF	TGCAGTGCTCTTCAGGGAAACATTCAGTACTTC
.	TRBV25-1	TRBJ2-1	14	TRBD2	CASTASGGAYEQFF	TGTGCCAGCACCGCTAGCGGGGGGGCCTATGAGCAGTTCTTC
few	TRBV19	TRBJ1-2	14	TRBD1	CASRRTGGDYGYTF	TGTGCCAGTAGGCGGACAGGGGGCGACTATGGCTACACCTTC
.	TRBV7-3	TRBJ2-1	16	TRBD1	CASSFTRDSVDNEQFF	TGTGCCAGCAGCTTTACCCGGGACAGTGTCGACAATGAGCAGTTCTTC
.	TRBV7-3	TRBJ2-3	13	.	CASSPGGADTQYF	TGTGCCAGCAGCCCCGGAGGAGCAGATACGCAGTATTTT
.	TRBV5-1	TRBJ2-7	12	.	CASSLPSYEQYF	TGCGCCAGCAGCCTACCTTCATACGAGCAGTACTTC
.	TRBV27	TRBJ2-2	15	.	CASNKRGGNTGELFF	TGTGCCAGCAATAAACGGGGAGGGAACACCGGGGAGCTGTTTTTT
.	TRBV29-1	TRBJ1-4	14	TRBD1	CSVGQGATNEKLFF	TGCAGCGTTGGACAGGGGGCAACTAATGAAAAACTGTTTTTT
.	TRBV10-3	TRBJ2-7	15	TRBD1	CAISEIAGGPYEQYF	TGTGCCATCAGTGAGATAGCAGGGGGCCCCTACGAGCAGTACTTC
.	TRBV3-1/TRBV3-2	TRBJ2-7	15	TRBD1	CASSQEGTGSYEQYF	TGTGCCAGCAGCCAAGAGGGGACAGGCTCCTACGAGCAGTACTTC